This T cell receptor beta chain was sequenced during a study of CD8 T cells in ankylosing spondylitis. Study-wide results and caveats: The authors reported significant enrichment of disease-linked clones in matched ankylosing spondylitis synovial fluid. Typical of ankylosing spondylitis blood, it appeared, was a TCR beta motif of 7 or 8 highly homologous variants.

TCRdb independently ran MiXCR on the 5' RACE reads; one entry per CDR3 protein. Of about 540,000 distinct CDR3 sequences listed, roughly an eighth are singletons. Germline assignment: CDR1 SNHLY and CDR2 FYNNEI. CDR3 size: 16 residues. Trimming pared 2 bases from V and 1 base from J, leaving 12 bases between. Notes on this clonotype: Its antigen is as yet unknown.

V usage is TRBV2 and J usage is TRBJ1-5; D might be TRBD1 (6 bases). Sequenced material: blood, either unsorted or a sorted T cell fraction (not recorded which). This sequence originates from a male donor with ankylosing spondylitis. Here the CDR3 reads CASSESIQGSNQPQHF. CDR3 nucleotide sequence: TGTGCCAGCAGTGAAAGTATACAGGGAAGCAATCAGCCCCAGCATTTT.